Sequencing of this TCR beta chain was carried out in a study of T-cell memory formation after mild COVID-19. This CDR3 contains 14 residues. V lost 5 bases, J lost 5 bases, and 13 bases lay in between. In germline, CDR1 is MNHNY, CDR2 SVGAGI (reference sequence). TCRdb recomputed calls from the 5' RACE reads with MiXCR, one row per CDR3 protein. The table has some 350,000 distinct CDR3 sequences, about a sixth seen once. This clonotype was detected only a few times. The specimen was PBMCs or a T cell subset sorted from them (not recorded which). This sequence was found in a man younger than 35 who had mild COVID-19 (a few samples of this study predate the infection). Cell type and time point are not known. V usage is TRBV6-6 and J usage is TRBJ1-5; possible D gene TRBD1, 5 bases. The CDR3 loop is CASSRWGFHQPQHF. The CDR3 region has the DNA TGTGCCAGCAGTCGTTGGGGGTTCCATCAGCCCCAGCATTTT.